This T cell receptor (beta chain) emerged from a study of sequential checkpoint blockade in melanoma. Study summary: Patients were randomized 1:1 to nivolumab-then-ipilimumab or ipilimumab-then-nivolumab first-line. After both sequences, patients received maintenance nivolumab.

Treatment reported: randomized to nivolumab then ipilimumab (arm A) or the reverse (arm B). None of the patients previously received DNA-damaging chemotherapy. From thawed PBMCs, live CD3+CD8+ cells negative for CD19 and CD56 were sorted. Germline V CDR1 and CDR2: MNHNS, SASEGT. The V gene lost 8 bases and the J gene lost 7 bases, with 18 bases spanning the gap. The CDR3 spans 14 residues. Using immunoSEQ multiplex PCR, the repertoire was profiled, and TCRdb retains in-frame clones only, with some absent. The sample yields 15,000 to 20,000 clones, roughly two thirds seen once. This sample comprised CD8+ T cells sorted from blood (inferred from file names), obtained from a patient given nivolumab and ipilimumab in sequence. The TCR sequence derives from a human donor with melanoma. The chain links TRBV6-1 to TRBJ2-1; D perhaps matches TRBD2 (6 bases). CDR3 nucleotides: TGTGCCAGCCCCCGACTAGATATGTCTAATGAGCAGTTCTTC. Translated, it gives CASPRLDMSNEQFF.